This TCR beta chain stems from a study of T cell changes during pregnancy in multiple sclerosis. The protocol was immunoSEQ multiplex PCR, while the TCRdb copy is restricted to in-frame clones and leaves out a portion. The table includes tens of thousands of clones, 85% to 95% detected once. The CDR3 spans 13 residues. The V gene lost 0 bases and the J gene lost 4 bases, with 8 bases spanning the gap. Germline V CDR1 and CDR2: SGHRS, YFSETQ. The chain uses TRBV5-1 and TRBJ2-7; possible D gene TRBD1, 5 bases. The sample was CD4+ T cells from peripheral blood mononuclear cells, taken before pregnancy. The TCR was taken from a female donor with multiple sclerosis, enrolled in a pregnancy study. CDR3 DNA sequence: TGCGCCAGCAGCTTGGTGACAGATTACGAGCAGTACTTC. This encodes CASSLVTDYEQYF.